This TCR beta chain was retrieved from a study of blood T cell repertoires in COVID-19. Study as a whole: The cDNA or gDNA used as material had been derived from T cells, B-cell-depleted T cells, or PBMCs.

The CDR3 covers 16 residues. Trimming cost V 5 bases and J 0 bases; bases outside gene matches: 7. The V gene's germline CDR1 is KGHSH and CDR2 LQKENI. The table came from immunoSEQ multiplex PCR; TCRdb's copy has only in-frame clones and leaves some out. The sample shows over 150,000 clones, approximately 86% of them seen only once. The TCR originated in a man in his forties or fifties with active or convalescent COVID-19. The sequenced material came from peripheral blood. The chain has TRBV18 and TRBJ1-5; 7 bases fit TRBD1. As DNA, the CDR3 is TGTGCCAGCTCAGACCAGGGGGGAGGTAGCAATCAGCCCCAGCATTTT. This sequence encodes CASSDQGGGSNQPQHF.